These 10 T cell receptor beta chains originate from one sample sequenced in a study of regulatory T cells in long-lasting Graves disease. Time point of the sample: newly diagnosed GD, antithyroid drugs for less than 3 months. From PBMCs, RNA was extracted and then used to make the TCR library. HTBI primers from iRepertoire and Arm-PCR of CDR3 regions yielded the TCR beta libraries. TCRdb redid the calling of the multiplex PCR reads with MiXCR, one entry per CDR3 protein. Of about 330,000 distinct CDR3 sequences listed, about 16% are singletons. These same data were also listed under a study on T cells in Graves' hyperthyroidism and ophthalmopathy.

The sequencing here drew on peripheral blood mononuclear cells (PBMCs), taken at new diagnosis, from a patient treated with antithyroid drugs. These receptors were collected from a woman under 30 with Graves disease.

There are many counts of this clonotype. V usage is TRBV28 and J usage is TRBJ2-5, with D perhaps matching TRBD2 (5 bases). There are 15 residues in the CDR3. Germline V gives CDR1 MDHEN, CDR2 SYDVKM. The ends were cut back, 5 bases at V and 6 bases at J, with 19 bases in the middle. The CDR3 loop is CASSQDLGRKKTQYF. In nucleotides, the CDR3 is TGTGCCAGCAGTCAGGACTTGGGTAGGAAAAAGACCCAGTACTTC.

This clonotype has at least ten counts. The chain uses TRBV5-1 and TRBJ2-3, with D possibly being TRBD1 or TRBD2 (5 bases each). This CDR3 spans 19 amino acids. In germline, CDR1 is SGHRS, CDR2 YFSETQ. Trimming shortened V by 1 base and J by 4 bases, and 25 bases separated the two germline ends. The CDR3 here is CASSLLGSWGAGVADTQYF. Here the CDR3 DNA reads TGCGCCAGCAGCTTGTTAGGATCCTGGGGCGCCGGGGTGGCAGATACGCAGTATTTT.

Many counts were recorded for this clonotype. The chain carries TRBV10-3 and TRBJ1-1, with D possibly matching TRBD1 (6 bases). V dropped 9 bases and J dropped 0 bases, with 17 bases sitting between them. The CDR3 runs to 15 residues. Germline V CDR1 and CDR2: ENHRY, SYGVKD. In DNA form, the CDR3 reads TGTGCCATAGCGCCCACCGGGACACTGAACACTGAAGCTTTCTTT. Translated: CAIAPTGTLNTEAFF.

This clonotype was seen a few times. The rearrangement joins TRBV20-1 to TRBJ1-3, with D perhaps TRBD1 (5 bases). The CDR3 has 13 amino acids. Looked up from germline, CDR1 is DFQATT and CDR2 is SNEGSKA (reference sequence). The V gene lost 1 base and the J gene lost 4 bases, with 8 bases spanning the gap. As DNA, the CDR3 is TGCAGTGCTAGAGCAGGGAACGGAAACACCATATATTTT. It specifies CSARAGNGNTIYF.

CDR3: CASSLGMGLASHNEQFF. CDR3 DNA sequence: TGTGCCAGCAGCTTAGGAATGGGACTAGCTTCCCACAATGAGCAGTTCTTC. V usage is TRBV7-6 and J usage is TRBJ2-1, with TRBD2 matching 9 bases. The V and J ends lost 1 base and 5 bases, in that order; junction bases with no gene match: 9. The CDR3 consists of 17 residues. Germline assignment: CDR1 SGHVS and CDR2 FNYEAQ.

The chain couples TRBV28 to TRBJ2-7; unclear D gene. This CDR3 contains 13 residues. Germline lookup yields CDR1 MDHEN and CDR2 SYDVKM. Trimming cost V 8 bases and J 4 bases, with 15 bases left between them. CDR3 nucleotide sequence: TGTGCCAGCGTTACAAGGGCAACTTACGAGCAGTACTTC. Protein: CASVTRATYEQYF.

This clonotype was counted many times. The chain recombines TRBV6-5 with TRBJ1-5, with unresolved D. Trimming removed 2 bases at V and 4 bases at J, with 9 bases between. The CDR3 runs to 14 residues. Germline CDR1 is MNHEY and CDR2 is SVGAGI. CDR3: CASSYGPGNQPQHF. Written as DNA, the CDR3 is TGTGCCAGCAGTTACGGGCCTGGGAATCAGCCCCAGCATTTT.

The CDR3 DNA reads as TGTGCCAGTAGTAGCGGGCTCGGTCGGGGCAACACCTACAATGAGCAGTTCTTC. Its protein is CASSSGLGRGNTYNEQFF. This chain connects TRBV19 to TRBJ2-1; D is perhaps TRBD1 or TRBD2 (5 bases each). In germline, CDR1 is LNHDA, CDR2 SQIVND (reference sequence). This CDR3 region has 18 residues. V lost 4 bases and J lost 2, with 21 bases in between.

The genes are TRBV6-1 and TRBJ2-5; 10 nucleotides match TRBD2. The CDR3 sequence is 15 residues long. Losses at the gene ends were 6 bases for V and 1 base for J; bases not matched to a gene: 5. Per the germline V gene, CDR1 is MNHNS and CDR2 is SASEGT. CDR3 region: CASRNLAGAQETQYF. CDR3 sequence (DNA): TGTGCCAGCAGGAACCTAGCGGGAGCCCAAGAGACCCAGTACTTC.

This clonotype was picked up many times. This rearrangement joins TRBV7-2 to TRBJ2-1; tentative D call: TRBD1 (6 bases). The CDR3 sequence is 11 residues long. The V gene lost 3 bases and the J gene lost 11 bases, with 8 bases spanning the gap. CDR1 and CDR2 (germline): SGHTA, FQGNSA. CDR3 sequence reads: CASSLRDKQFF. CDR3 DNA sequence: TGTGCCAGCAGCTTGAGGGACAAGCAGTTCTTC.